A single sample is the source of the 13 T cell receptor beta chains below, sequenced in a study of T cell clonality in common variable immunodeficiency. Study observations and caveats: In common variable immunodeficiency, TCR beta chains reportedly carried fewer deletions and N-nucleotide insertions.

These receptors have no identified antigens. Sequenced by immunoSEQ multiplex PCR; TCRdb stores in-frame clones only, minus some. Altogether about 28,000 clones were found in the sample, and no singletons occur. Sequences were obtained from peripheral blood mononuclear cells. Every receptor here comes from a human donor with common variable immunodeficiency.

This clone came up many times. The CDR3 end lies 3 residues beyond the end of the read and is filled in from the germline J gene. The rearrangement uses TRBV5-1 and TRBJ1-1; 11 bases match TRBD1. V shed 2 bases, J shed 3 bases, and the junction held 6 bases outside the gene matches. Germline V CDR1 and CDR2: SGHRS, YFSETQ. The CDR3 is 16 residues long. CDR3 in amino acids: CASSLGTGGMDTEAFF. Incomplete CDR3 DNA: TGCGCCAGCAGCTTAGGGACAGGGGGAATGGACACTGAA.

With respect to this clone: The read ends 3 residues early relative to the CDR3; the germline J gene fills the gap. The chain uses TRBV7-8 and TRBJ1-5; D is perhaps TRBD1 (6 bases). The CDR3 contains 16 residues. Looked up from germline, CDR1 is SGHVS and CDR2 is FQNEAQ. V gave up 0 bases and J gave up 3 bases, with 12 bases separating them. The DNA read from the CDR3 is TGTGCCAGCAGCTTAGCGGCCAGGGGATTCAATCAGCCC. It encodes CASSLAARGFNQP. The CDR3 as a whole reads CASSLAARGFNQPQHF.

By share, this clone counts as medium-sized. Read coverage stops 3 residues before the CDR3 terminus; the germline J gene supplies the remainder. The chain uses TRBV29-1 and TRBJ2-3, with 9 bases fitting TRBD2. This CDR3 comprises 12 residues. Losses at the gene ends were 6 bases for V and 3 bases for J; bases not matched to a gene: 1. Germline-derived CDR1 and CDR2 are SQVTM and ANQGSEA. The CDR3 DNA, read in part, is TGCAGCGTCGCGGGAGGGACAGATACG. Encoded protein: CSVAGGTDT. The whole CDR3 protein reads CSVAGGTDTQYF.

Ten or more counts support this clone. The read halts 3 residues ahead of the CDR3 end, with the missing end drawn from the germline J gene. The chain recombines TRBV5-1 with TRBJ2-3, with 7 positions matching TRBD2. The CDR3 consists of 14 residues. Germline V gives CDR1 SGHRS, CDR2 YFSETQ. V trimming: 2 bases; J trimming: 0 bases; junction bases outside the gene matches: 0. CDR3 amino acids: CASSFSGSTDTQYF. The DNA read from the CDR3 is TGCGCCAGCAGCTTTAGCGGGAGCACAGATACG.

This clone was counted many times. CDR3 residues: CASKVRAGFGETQYF. The sequenced CDR3 bases are TGTGCCAGTAAGGTCCGAGCAGGGTTTGGAGAGACC. The chain joins TRBV19 to TRBJ2-5, with D tentatively TRBD1 (5 bases). The sequence runs out 3 residues before the end of the CDR3; the remainder is reconstructed from the germline J gene. The CDR3 spans 15 residues. Germline CDR1 is LNHDA and CDR2 is SQIVND (reference sequence). Between the trimmed V and J ends, which lost 7 bases and 4 bases, there was a span of 19 bases.

Worth noting for this clone: Read sequence stops 3 residues before the CDR3 end, and the germline J gene provides the missing end. The rearrangement joins TRBV7-9 to TRBJ2-3; D call uncertain. Germline CDR1 and CDR2: SEHNR and FQNEAQ (reference sequence). The CDR3 covers 13 residues. V lost 4 bases and J lost 4, with 9 bases in between. The chain's CDR3 is CASSYIVPDTQYF. The CDR3 DNA, read in part, is TGTGCCAGCAGCTATATAGTTCCAGATACG.

In this sample, this clone turned up many times. The missing CDR3 end, 3 residues past where the read stops, is filled in from the germline J gene. V is TRBV6-1 and J is TRBJ2-3, with TRBD2 identical over 8 bases. The ends lost 2 bases at V and 0 bases at J; junction bases unmatched: 1. Per germline, CDR1 MNHNS and CDR2 SASEGT. The CDR3 covers 15 residues. The chain's CDR3 is CASSESSGSTDTQYF. The sequenced CDR3 bases are TGTGCCAGCAGTGAATCTAGCGGGAGCACAGATACG.

This clone was seen ten or more times. The DNA ends 3 residues before the CDR3 does, and the rest of the CDR3 is filled in from the germline J gene. The chain links TRBV19 to TRBJ2-4; possible D gene TRBD1, 6 bases. The CDR3 totals 12 residues. Germline V gene lookup returns CDR1 LNHDA and CDR2 SQIVND (reference sequence). The covered CDR3 bases are TGTGCCAGTAGGCCCCCAGGGGATCAT. Translated: CASRPPGDH. The CDR3 as a whole reads CASRPPGDHQYF.

This clone is medium-sized in the sample. The read falls 3 residues short of the CDR3 end, and the missing part is taken from the germline J gene. The chain couples TRBV18 to TRBJ2-4; tentatively, D is TRBD2 (6 bases). Germline values: CDR1 KGHSH, CDR2 LQKENI. The CDR3 has 14 residues. The CDR3 is CASSLGGAQAIQYF. The CDR3 bases that were read are TGTGCCAGCTCACTAGGAGGGGCCCAGGCGATT. Looking up the rest from reference TRBV18 and TRBJ2-4 gives the full variable domain: NAGVMQNPRHLVRRRGQEARLRCSPMKGHSHVYWYRQLPEEGLKFMVYLQKENIIDESGMPKERFSAEFPKEGPSILRIQQVVRGDSAAYFCASSLGGAQAIQYFGAGTRLSVL.

This clone came up many times. The read is 3 residues too short to cover the CDR3 end, so that end is filled in from the germline J gene. The chain is built from TRBV30 and TRBJ2-6; weak D call: TRBD1 (6 bases). V was cut by 4 bases and J by 0 bases, with 13 bases left in between. Germline V gene sequence: CDR1 GTSNPN, CDR2 SVGIG (reference sequence). The CDR3 is 16 amino acids. CDR3 region: CAWTRGWNSGANVLTF. The sequenced CDR3 bases are TGTGCCTGGACTAGGGGGTGGAACTCTGGGGCCAACGTC.

This clone was seen many times. Coverage ceases 3 residues before the CDR3 finishes, and the germline J gene fills in the end. The V gene is TRBV20-1, the J gene TRBJ2-6; 13 bases line up with TRBD2. Germline V gene sequence: CDR1 DFQATT, CDR2 SNEGSKA (reference sequence). CDR3 length equals 19 residues. V trimming: 0 bases; J trimming: 0 bases; junction bases outside the gene matches: 5. The CDR3 DNA, read in part, is TGCAGTGCTAGAGATCCCGGACTAGCGGGGGTCTCTGGGGCCAACGTC. Residues: CSARDPGLAGVSGANV. The full CDR3 protein is CSARDPGLAGVSGANVLTF.

This clone occurred many times. CDR3 region: CASSIVAGDGTDTQYF. The covered CDR3 bases are TGTGCCAGTAGTATAGTAGCGGGAGACGGCACAGATACG. The V gene is TRBV19, the J gene TRBJ2-3; 9 positions match TRBD2. Read coverage stops 3 residues before the CDR3 terminus; the germline J gene supplies the remainder. CDR3 length equals 16 residues. Germline CDR1 and CDR2: LNHDA and SQIVND (reference sequence). Losses at the gene ends were 1 base for V and 1 base for J; bases not matched to a gene: 3.

Ten or more counts support this clone. The read ends 3 residues shy of where the CDR3 ends; the end is completed using the germline J gene. The rearrangement links TRBV2 to TRBJ2-1, with TRBD2 matching 10 bases. Germline V gives CDR1 SNHLY, CDR2 FYNNEI. The length of the CDR3 is 14 residues. J was trimmed by 9 bases and V by 4 bases; bases with no gene match: 6. CDR3 DNA (partial): TGTGCCAGCAGTGCCCGGCTAGCGGGAGTTGAG. As protein: CASSARLAGVE. The entire CDR3 reads CASSARLAGVEQFF.